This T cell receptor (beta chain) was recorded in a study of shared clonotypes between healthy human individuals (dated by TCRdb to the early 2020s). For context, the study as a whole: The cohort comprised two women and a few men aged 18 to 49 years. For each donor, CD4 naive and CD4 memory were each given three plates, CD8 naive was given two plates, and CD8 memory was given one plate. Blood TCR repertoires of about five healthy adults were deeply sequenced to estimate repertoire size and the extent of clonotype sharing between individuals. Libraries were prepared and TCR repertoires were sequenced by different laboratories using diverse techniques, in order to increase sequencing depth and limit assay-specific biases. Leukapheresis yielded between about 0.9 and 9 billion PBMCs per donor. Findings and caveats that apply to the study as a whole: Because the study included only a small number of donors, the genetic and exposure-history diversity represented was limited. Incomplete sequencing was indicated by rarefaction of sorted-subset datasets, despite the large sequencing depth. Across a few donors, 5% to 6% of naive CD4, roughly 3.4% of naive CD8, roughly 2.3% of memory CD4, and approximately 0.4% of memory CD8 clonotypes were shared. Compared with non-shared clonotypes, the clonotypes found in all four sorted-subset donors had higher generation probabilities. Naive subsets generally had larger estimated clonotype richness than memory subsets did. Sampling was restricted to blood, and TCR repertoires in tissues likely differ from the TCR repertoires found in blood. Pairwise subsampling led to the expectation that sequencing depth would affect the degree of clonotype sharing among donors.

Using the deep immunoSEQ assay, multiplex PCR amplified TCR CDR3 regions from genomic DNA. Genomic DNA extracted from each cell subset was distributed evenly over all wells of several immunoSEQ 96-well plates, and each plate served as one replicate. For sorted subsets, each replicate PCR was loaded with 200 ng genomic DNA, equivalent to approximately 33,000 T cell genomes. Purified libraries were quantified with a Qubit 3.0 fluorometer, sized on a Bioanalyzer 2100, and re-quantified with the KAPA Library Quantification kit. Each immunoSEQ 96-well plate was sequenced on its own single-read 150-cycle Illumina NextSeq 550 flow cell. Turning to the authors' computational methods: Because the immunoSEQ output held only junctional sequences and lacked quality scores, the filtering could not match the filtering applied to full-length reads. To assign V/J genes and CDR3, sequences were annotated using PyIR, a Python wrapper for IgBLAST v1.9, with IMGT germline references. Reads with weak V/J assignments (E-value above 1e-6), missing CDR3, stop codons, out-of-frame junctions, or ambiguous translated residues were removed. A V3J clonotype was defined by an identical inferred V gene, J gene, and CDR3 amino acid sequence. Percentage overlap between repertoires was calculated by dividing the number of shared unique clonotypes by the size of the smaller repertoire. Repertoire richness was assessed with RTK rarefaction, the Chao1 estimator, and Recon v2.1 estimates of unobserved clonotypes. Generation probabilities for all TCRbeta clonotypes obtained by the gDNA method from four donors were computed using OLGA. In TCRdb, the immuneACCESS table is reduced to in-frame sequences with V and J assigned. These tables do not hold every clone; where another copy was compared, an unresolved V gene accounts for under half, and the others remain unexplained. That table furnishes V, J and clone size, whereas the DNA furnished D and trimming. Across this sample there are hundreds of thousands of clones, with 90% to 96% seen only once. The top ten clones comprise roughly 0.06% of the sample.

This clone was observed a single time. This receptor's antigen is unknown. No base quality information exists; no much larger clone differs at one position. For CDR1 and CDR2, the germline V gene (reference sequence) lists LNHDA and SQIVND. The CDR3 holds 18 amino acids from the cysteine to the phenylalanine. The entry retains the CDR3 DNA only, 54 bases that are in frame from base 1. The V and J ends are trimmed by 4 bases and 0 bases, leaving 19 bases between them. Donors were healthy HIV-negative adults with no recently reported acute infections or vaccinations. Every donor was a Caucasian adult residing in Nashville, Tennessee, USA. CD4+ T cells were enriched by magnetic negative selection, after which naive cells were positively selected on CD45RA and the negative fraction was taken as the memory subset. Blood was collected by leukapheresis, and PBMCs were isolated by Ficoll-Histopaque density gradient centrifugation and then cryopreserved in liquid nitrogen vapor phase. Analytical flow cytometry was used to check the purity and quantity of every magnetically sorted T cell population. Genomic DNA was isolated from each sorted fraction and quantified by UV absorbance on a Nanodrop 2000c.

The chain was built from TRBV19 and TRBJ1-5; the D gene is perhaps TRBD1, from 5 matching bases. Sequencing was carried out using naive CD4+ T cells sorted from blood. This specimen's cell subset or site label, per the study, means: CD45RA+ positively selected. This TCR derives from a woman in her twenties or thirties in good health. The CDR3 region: CASSTLDSILSSNQPQHF. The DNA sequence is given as TGTGCCAGTAGTACCCTTGACAGTATCCTCTCTAGCAATCAGCCCCAGCATTTT.